This T cell receptor (beta chain) was observed in a study of beta chain features in type 1 diabetes. Sequencing targeted expressed TCRB transcripts, as all isolated RNA had been reverse transcribed. Using immunoSEQ multiplex PCR, the repertoire was profiled, and TCRdb retains in-frame clones only, with some absent. Of some 16,000 clones in the sample, roughly four fifths were seen once. Turning to this clone: Its antigen remains unidentified.

A heparinised blood draw that averaged about 120 mL was obtained once from each donor. The V end lost 2 bases, the J end lost 1 base, and 11 bases lay between the germline ends. Germline values: CDR1 SGHTA, CDR2 FQGTGA. This CDR3 spans 16 amino acids. The study, taken as a whole, reports: Type 1 diabetes patients had TCRB CDR3s that were shorter (moderately but significantly so) in all four CD4+ subsets. Short templates might get an advantage during PCR, and this would be equal in patients and controls. Sequencing used cDNA, and cells with high TCR expression could therefore be over-represented.

This chain links TRBV7-3 with TRBJ2-2, with D possibly TRBD1 on 5 matching bases. This TCR was recovered from a woman aged 18-30 years with type 1 diabetes. Material: stem cell memory CD4+ T cells from blood. The CDR3 DNA is TGTGCCAGCAGCTTATTATCAGGACAGAACACCGGGGAGCTGTTTTTT. This encodes CASSLLSGQNTGELFF. The full variable domain, in which reference TRBV7-3 and TRBJ2-2 provide the parts outside the CDR3, is GAGVSQTPSNKVTEKGKYVELRCDPISGHTALYWYRQSLGQGPEFLIYFQGTGAADDSGLPNDRFFAVRPEGSVSTLKIQRTERGDSAVYLCASSLLSGQNTGELFFGEGSRLTVL.